This paragraph reports one TCR beta chain. This specimen comes from a study of blood T cell repertoires in COVID-19. Trimming at V came to 1 base and at J to 2 bases, leaving 3 bases not matched to a gene. The CDR3 totals 16 residues. Germline-derived CDR1 and CDR2 are SGHTA and FQGTGA. Repertoires were generated with immunoSEQ multiplex PCR, while TCRdb's copy carries only in-frame clones and drops some. The table includes 400,000 to 550,000 clones, 85% to 90% detected once. Sequenced input: peripheral blood. The clonotype was recovered from a woman in her thirties with acute or convalescent COVID-19. V usage is TRBV7-3 and J usage is TRBJ2-3, with 10 bases lining up with TRBD2. CDR3 loop: CASSLMGLAYTDTQYF. The CDR3 bases are TGTGCCAGCAGCTTAATGGGACTAGCGTACACAGATACGCAGTATTTT.